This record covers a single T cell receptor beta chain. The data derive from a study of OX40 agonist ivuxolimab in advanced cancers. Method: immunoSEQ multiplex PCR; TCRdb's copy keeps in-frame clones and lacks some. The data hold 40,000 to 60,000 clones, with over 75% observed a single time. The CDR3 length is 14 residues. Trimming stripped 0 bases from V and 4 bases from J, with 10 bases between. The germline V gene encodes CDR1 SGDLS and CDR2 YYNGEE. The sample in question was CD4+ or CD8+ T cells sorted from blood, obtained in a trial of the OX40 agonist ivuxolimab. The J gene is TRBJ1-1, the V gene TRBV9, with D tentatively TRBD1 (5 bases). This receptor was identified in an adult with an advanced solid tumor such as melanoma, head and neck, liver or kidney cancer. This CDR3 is CASSVGGSGTEAFF. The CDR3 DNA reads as TGTGCCAGCAGCGTAGGGGGCTCGGGCACTGAAGCTTTCTTT.